This TCR beta chain was found in a study of T cell responses to AZD1222 COVID-19 vaccine. The study, taken as a whole, reports: White British donors predominated, females outnumbered males, and clonal diversity was possibly underestimated. There were vaccine-associated CD4 TCRs across spike, dominant at 160-218 and 743-854.

Germline V lookup: CDR1 SNHLY, CDR2 FYNNEI. This CDR3 has 11 amino acids. The V gene lost 2 bases and the J gene lost 10 bases, with 6 bases spanning the gap. Worth noting for this clone: Its target is unknown.

Sequencing used immunoSEQ multiplex PCR; TCRdb keeps in-frame clones, though not all of them. The data show over 100,000 clones, roughly 86% seen once. V is TRBV2 and J is TRBJ2-1; D is ambiguous. This clonotype was sampled from an adult in good health. The sequencing here drew on peripheral blood, taken on day 0 of MenACWY control vaccination. DNA for the CDR3: TGTGCCAGCAGTGAACGCACAGAGCAGTTCTTC. It specifies CASSERTEQFF.